This section outlines one T cell receptor (beta chain) sequence together with its context. The source of the sample is a study of T cells in Graves' hyperthyroidism and ophthalmopathy. Trimming cost V 4 bases and J 7 bases; bases outside gene matches: 6. Per germline, CDR1 DFQATT and CDR2 SNEGSKA (reference sequence). This CDR3 contains 13 residues. Amplified TCR beta CDR3 regions came from RNA transcripts. In the first-round RT-PCR of the TCR CDR3, the HTBI primer set was used. Each CDR3 protein gets one entry after TCRdb re-called the multiplex PCR reads with MiXCR. The data contain approximately 590,000 distinct CDR3 sequences, around 42% of them singletons.

The sequencing sample was made of peripheral blood or thyroid tissue (not recorded which). The source is a woman aged 18 to 35 with Graves' hyperthyroidism. V is TRBV20-1 and J is TRBJ2-2, with TRBD2 matching over 7 bases. CDR3 DNA sequence: TGCAGTGCTAAGACTAGCCTGAACGGGGAGCTGTTTTTT. The encoded protein is CSAKTSLNGELFF.